Here is one T cell receptor (beta chain) with its context. Its target is not known. The sample originates from a study of T-cell reconstitution after alpha-beta-depleted transplantation in children. General study findings and limits: Surviving recipient cells, namely T cells and thymic progenitors, were the source of high day-60 TCRbeta diversity in some patients. Once a year had passed after transplant, T-cell counts and diversity came mostly from newly produced T cells. Alpha-beta T cells about two months after transplant reportedly derived from several hundred expanded graft clones.

Looked up from germline, CDR1 is WNHNN and CDR2 is SYGVQD (reference sequence). Deletions cut 4 bases from V and 7 bases from J, with 8 bases between. There are 11 residues in the CDR3. Molecular barcoding with unique molecular identifiers was used for the TCRbeta library. In TCRdb, the PCR reads were re-called with MiXCR into one record per CDR3 protein. In the table there are approximately 230,000 distinct CDR3 sequences, 20% to 30% of which are singletons. The chain recombines TRBV10-1 with TRBJ2-7; D gene unclear. The source was PBMCs, mostly from graft donor cells, collected 360 days after TCRalphabeta/CD19-depleted stem cell transplant. The clonotype comes from a female patient younger than 10 who had a stem cell transplant for congenital amegakaryocytic thrombocytopenia, so the T cells may come from the graft donor. The CDR3 loop is CASSGGKEQYF. The CDR3 DNA sequence: TGCGCCAGCAGTGGAGGAAAGGAGCAGTACTTC.